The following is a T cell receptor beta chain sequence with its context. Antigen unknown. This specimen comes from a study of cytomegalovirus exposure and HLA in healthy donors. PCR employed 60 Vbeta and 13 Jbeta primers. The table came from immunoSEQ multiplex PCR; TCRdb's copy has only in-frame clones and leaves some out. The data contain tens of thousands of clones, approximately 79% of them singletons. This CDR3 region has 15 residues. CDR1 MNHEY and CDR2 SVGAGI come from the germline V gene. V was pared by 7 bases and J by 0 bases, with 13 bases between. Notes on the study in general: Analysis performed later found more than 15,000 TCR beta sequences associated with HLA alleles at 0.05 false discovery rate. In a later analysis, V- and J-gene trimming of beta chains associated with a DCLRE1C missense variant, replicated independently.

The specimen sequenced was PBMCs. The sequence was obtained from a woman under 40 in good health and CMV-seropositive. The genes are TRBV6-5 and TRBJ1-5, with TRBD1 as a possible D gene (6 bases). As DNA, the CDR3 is TGTGCCAGCAAGAAACAGGGTTTTAGCAATCAGCCCCAGCATTTT. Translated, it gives CASKKQGFSNQPQHF.